Below, 21 T cell receptor beta chains from the same sample are listed, as sequenced in a study of blood T cell repertoires in COVID-19. The method was immunoSEQ multiplex PCR; TCRdb's version includes in-frame clones alone and lacks a portion of them. Of 300,000 to 400,000 clones detected, 90% to 95% appear once; the ten largest clones hold under 3.5%. Sequenced input: peripheral blood. Receptors were obtained from a woman between 18 and 30 years old who had recovered from COVID-19.

The rearrangement uses TRBV7-2 and TRBJ2-1; 11 bases agree with TRBD2. Germline trimming cut 3 bases from V and 9 bases from J; bases unmatched to any gene: 1. The CDR3 has 13 amino acids. CDR1 and CDR2 from the germline V gene are SGHTA and FQGNSA. The CDR3 bases are TGTGCCAGCAGCTTTCTAGCGGGAGGTGAGCAGTTCTTC. Amino acid sequence: CASSFLAGGEQFF.

The rearrangement joins TRBV6-1 to TRBJ2-1, with 11 bases that match TRBD2. The V gene's germline CDR1 is MNHNS and CDR2 SASEGT. V was pared by 1 base and J by 7 bases, with 3 bases of the junction left unmatched. The CDR3 length is 15 residues. The chain's CDR3 is CASSEGLAGTNEQFF. CDR3 in DNA: TGTGCCAGCAGTGAAGGACTAGCGGGAACTAATGAGCAGTTCTTC.

V usage is TRBV4-3 and J usage is TRBJ2-1, with D perhaps TRBD2 (7 bases). CDR3 length equals 16 residues. Trimming shortened V by 0 bases and J by 8 bases, and 17 bases separated the two germline ends. The germline gives CDR1 LGHNA, CDR2 YSLEER. The CDR3 loop is CASSQDKGGGTYEQFF. In nucleotides, the CDR3 is TGCGCCAGCAGCCAAGATAAGGGAGGGGGTACATATGAGCAGTTCTTC.

J is TRBJ1-1 and V is TRBV5-1; 7 bases align to TRBD1. Per the germline V gene, CDR1 is SGHRS and CDR2 is YFSETQ. V shed 5 bases, J shed 3 bases, and the junction held 7 bases outside the gene matches. This CDR3 spans 14 amino acids. The DNA for the CDR3 is TGCGCCAGCAGAGAATGGACAGGAGACACTGAAGCTTTCTTT. It is translated as CASREWTGDTEAFF. Full variable domain (outside the CDR3, taken from reference TRBV5-1 and TRBJ1-1): KAGVTQTPRYLIKTRGQQVTLSCSPISGHRSVSWYQQTPGQGLQFLFEYFSETQRNKGNFPGRFSGRQFSNSRSEMNVSTLELGDSALYLCASREWTGDTEAFFGQGTRLTVV.

This sequence joins TRBV6-5 and TRBJ2-3, with 7 bases matching TRBD2. The CDR3 has 15 residues. V shed 2 bases and J 5 bases; nucleotides not matched to a gene: 7. The V gene's germline CDR1 is MNHEY and CDR2 SVGAGI. The DNA of the CDR3 is TGTGCCAGCAGTTACGATGGGAGGGCCGGAGATACGCAGTATTTT. Protein sequence: CASSYDGRAGDTQYF.

V is TRBV7-8 and J is TRBJ2-7; 9 nucleotides agree with TRBD1. Trimming removed 2 bases from V and 4 bases from J; junction bases left unmatched: 6. The CDR3 runs to 15 residues. The V gene's germline CDR1 is SGHVS and CDR2 FQNEAQ. CDR3 protein: CASSLSIGQGYEQYV. CDR3 bases: TGTGCCAGCAGCTTATCTATCGGACAGGGGTACGAGCAGTACGTC.

Only one count was recorded for this clone. The chain combines TRBV24-1 with TRBJ1-2; 9 bases align to TRBD1. The CDR3 has 14 amino acids. The V gene end was trimmed by 3 bases and the J gene end by 6 bases; junction bases not matched to a gene: 4. Germline CDR1 reads KGHDR; CDR2 reads SFDVKD. The CDR3 here is CATSDRDREHGYTF. In DNA, the CDR3 is TGTGCCACCAGTGATCGGGACAGGGAACATGGCTACACCTTC.

This chain links TRBV5-1 with TRBJ2-3; a possible D gene is TRBD2 (6 bases). The CDR3 runs to 14 residues. The V and J ends lost 4 bases and 0 bases respectively, with 9 bases between them. In germline, CDR1 is SGHRS, CDR2 YFSETQ. CDR3 sequence reads: CASSGTASTDTQYF. DNA of the CDR3: TGCGCCAGCAGCGGGACTGCTAGCACAGATACGCAGTATTTT.

Concerning this clone itself: The junction shows a germline mismatch at one end, possibly a read error. The V and J genes are TRBV15 and TRBJ1-1, with D possibly being TRBD1 (5 bases). This CDR3 spans 17 amino acids. Germline CDR1 is LNHNV and CDR2 is YYDKDF (reference sequence). The DNA for the CDR3 is TGTGCCACCAGCAGAGATCGGTATGGAGGGGTGAAAACTGAAGCTTTCTTT. As protein: CATSRDRYGGVKTEAFF.

The chain couples TRBV5-6 to TRBJ1-6; 8 positions match TRBD1. The V segment lost 1 base and the J segment 7 bases; nucleotides outside the gene matches: 4. CDR3 length equals 15 residues. Looked up from germline, CDR1 is SGHDT and CDR2 is YYEEEE. The CDR3 coding sequence is TGTGCCAGCAGCTTGTTCCAGGGGGCCAATTCACCCCTCCACTTT. Its protein product is CASSLFQGANSPLHF.

On this clone itself: A read error may produce the germline difference seen at one junction end. The chain links TRBV2 to TRBJ2-5, with D possibly being TRBD2 (6 bases). CDR1 and CDR2 from the germline V gene are SNHLY and FYNNEI. The CDR3 is made up of 10 amino acids. CDR3 sequence: CASSELAADF. The CDR3 DNA follows: TGTGCCAGCAGTGAATTAGCGGCGGACTTC. Based on the CDR3 plus reference TRBV2 and TRBJ2-5, the full variable domain is EPEVTQTPSHQVTQMGQEVILRCVPISNHLYFYWYRQILGQKVEFLVSFYNNEISEKSEIFDDQFSVERPDGSNFTLKIRSTKLEDSAMYFCASSELAADFGPGTRLLVL.

To note about this clone: The same CDR3 also results from other DNA sequences found in this sample. The chain links TRBV5-1 to TRBJ2-1; 8 bases are shared with TRBD2. Germline CDR1 is SGHRS and CDR2 is YFSETQ. The CDR3 is made up of 15 amino acids. Trimming took 2 bases from V and 4 from J; bases not matched to a gene: 5. CDR3 sequence: CASSLDSGTYNEQFF. CDR3 nucleotide sequence: TGCGCCAGCAGCTTAGATAGCGGGACTTACAATGAGCAGTTCTTC.

CDR3 DNA: TGTGCCAGCAGTCTTTCCGACAGGGCGGGCGGCACAGATACGCAGTATTTT. The encoded protein is CASSLSDRAGGTDTQYF. V gene TRBV6-6 combines with J gene TRBJ2-3, with 7 bases fitting TRBD1. Unmatched junction bases numbered 12, after V lost 5 bases and J lost 1 base. The CDR3 runs 17 residues. The germline gives CDR1 MNHNY, CDR2 SVGAGI (reference sequence).

V is TRBV7-2 and J is TRBJ1-5; D possibly corresponds to TRBD1 (5 bases). Trimming cost V 5 bases and J 4 bases, with 12 bases left between them. This CDR3 comprises 14 residues. From germline, CDR1 is SGHTA and CDR2 FQGNSA. This chain's CDR3 is CASSPGGLNQPQHF. The CDR3 region has the DNA TGTGCCAGCAGCCCGGGGGGTCTAAATCAGCCCCAGCATTTT.

V and J are TRBV21-1 and TRBJ2-7; TRBD2, the table's D call, was not compared with the DNA. TRBV21-1 is recorded as a pseudogene. The CDR3 is 14 residues long. The DNA of the CDR3 is TGTGCCAGCAGCAAAGTTATGACGGGCTACGAGCAGTACGTC. It yields the protein CASSKVMTGYEQYV.

This chain connects TRBV10-3 to TRBJ2-3, with D maybe TRBD2 (5 bases). Trimming took off 1 base at V and 2 bases at J, with 19 bases between the two ends. Per germline, CDR1 ENHRY and CDR2 SYGVKD. The CDR3 runs 18 residues. CDR3 bases: TGTGCCATCAGTGAGTTTGCGACCCGAGGGATAGCCACAGATACGCAGTATTTT. It specifies CAISEFATRGIATDTQYF.

The chain employs TRBV3-1 (or the pseudogene TRBV3-2) and TRBJ2-3; 8 bases agree with TRBD1. The trim removed 3 bases at V and 4 bases at J, leaving 9 bases unmatched. The CDR3 runs to 16 residues. The V gene's germline CDR1 is LGHDT and CDR2 YNNKEL (reference sequence). The CDR3 region has the DNA TGTGCCAGCAGCCACACTCAGGGGGCGCAGTCAGATACGCAGTATTTT. Translating gives CASSHTQGAQSDTQYF.

The CDR3 loop reads CASSIGLVNTEAFF. The DNA for the CDR3 is TGTGCCAGCTCCATTGGACTCGTGAACACTGAAGCTTTCTTT. The V and J genes are TRBV18 and TRBJ1-1, with no clear D. Trimming took 6 bases from V and 0 from J, leaving 11 bases between them. The CDR3 totals 14 residues. Looked up from germline, CDR1 is KGHSH and CDR2 is LQKENI. Looking up the rest from reference TRBV18 and TRBJ1-1 gives the full variable domain: NAGVMQNPRHLVRRRGQEARLRCSPMKGHSHVYWYRQLPEEGLKFMVYLQKENIIDESGMPKERFSAEFPKEGPSILRIQQVVRGDSAAYFCASSIGLVNTEAFFGQGTRLTVV.

This clone appeared once. V gene TRBV7-2 combines with J gene TRBJ1-4; possibly TRBD1 for D (5 bases). V lost 3 bases and J 8 bases, leaving 19 bases between the germline ends. This CDR3 region has 16 residues. CDR1 and CDR2 (germline): SGHTA, FQGNSA. The chain's CDR3 is CASSLYTGREGEKLFF. Here the CDR3 DNA reads TGTGCCAGCAGCTTGTATACGGGCAGGGAGGGAGAAAAACTGTTTTTT.

The genes are TRBV6-2 or TRBV6-3 and TRBJ1-2; D gene uncertain. V was shortened by 2 bases and J by 2 bases, with 15 bases between the two germline ends. The CDR3 is 16 residues long. Looked up from germline, CDR1 is MNHEY and CDR2 is SVGEGT. The CDR3 here is CASSYRTTDLNYGYTF. CDR3 sequence (DNA): TGTGCCAGCAGTTACAGGACTACGGACCTAAACTATGGCTACACCTTC.

CDR3 sequence (DNA): TGTGCCACCAGTGATCTATTTAGCGGCGAGCAGTTCTTC. Encoded protein: CATSDLFSGEQFF. The chain combines TRBV24-1 with TRBJ2-1; maybe TRBD2 (6 bases). The CDR3 has 13 amino acids. V was trimmed by 3 bases and J by 10 bases, leaving 12 bases between them. Germline V gene sequence: CDR1 KGHDR, CDR2 SFDVKD.